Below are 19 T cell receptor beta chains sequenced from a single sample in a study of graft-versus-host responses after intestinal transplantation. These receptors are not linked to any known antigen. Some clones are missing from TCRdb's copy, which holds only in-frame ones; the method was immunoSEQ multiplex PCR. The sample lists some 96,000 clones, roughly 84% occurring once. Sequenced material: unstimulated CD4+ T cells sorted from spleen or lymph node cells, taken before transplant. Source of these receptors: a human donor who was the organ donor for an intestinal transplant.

CDR3 amino acids: CASSLARVEDTIYF. CDR3 bases: TGTGCCAGCAGCCTTGCCCGCGTAGAGGACACCATATATTTT. The rearrangement uses TRBV5-4 and TRBJ1-3; the D is unclear. From germline, CDR1 is SGHNT and CDR2 YYREEE (reference sequence). This CDR3 has 14 residues. V was shortened by 4 bases and J by 8 bases, with 16 bases between the two germline ends.

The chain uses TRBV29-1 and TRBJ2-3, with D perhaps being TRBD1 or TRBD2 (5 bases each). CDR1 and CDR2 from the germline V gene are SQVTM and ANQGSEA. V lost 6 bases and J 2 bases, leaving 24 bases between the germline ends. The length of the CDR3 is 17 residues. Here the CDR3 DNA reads TGCAGCGTCCGCTCCGGGATTCAAGAGGGGACCACAGATACGCAGTATTTT. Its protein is CSVRSGIQEGTTDTQYF.

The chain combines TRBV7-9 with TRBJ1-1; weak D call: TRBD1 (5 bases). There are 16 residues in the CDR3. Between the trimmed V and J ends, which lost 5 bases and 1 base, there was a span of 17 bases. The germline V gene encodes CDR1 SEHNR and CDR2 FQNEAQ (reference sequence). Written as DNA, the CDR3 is TGTGCCAGCAGCCAGGATTCTACAGGACCGAACACTGAAGCTTTCTTT. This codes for CASSQDSTGPNTEAFF.

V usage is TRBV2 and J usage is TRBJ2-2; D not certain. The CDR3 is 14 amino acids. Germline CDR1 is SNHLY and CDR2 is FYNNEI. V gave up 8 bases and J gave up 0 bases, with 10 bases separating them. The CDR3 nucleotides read TGTGCCAGCCGGCGAGACTCGAACACCGGGGAGCTGTTTTTT. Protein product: CASRRDSNTGELFF.

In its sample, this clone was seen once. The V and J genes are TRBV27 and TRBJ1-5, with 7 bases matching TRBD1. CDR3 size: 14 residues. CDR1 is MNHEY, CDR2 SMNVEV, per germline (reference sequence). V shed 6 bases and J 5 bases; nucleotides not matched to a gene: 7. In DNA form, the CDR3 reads TGTGCCAGCAGACCGGGACAGATACATCAGCCCCAGCATTTT. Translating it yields CASRPGQIHQPQHF.

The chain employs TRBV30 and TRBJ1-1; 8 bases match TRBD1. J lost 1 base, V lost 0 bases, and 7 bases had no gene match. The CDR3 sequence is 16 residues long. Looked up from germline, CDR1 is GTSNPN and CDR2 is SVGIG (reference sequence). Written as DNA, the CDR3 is TGTGCCTGGAGTGTACTCGGGACAGGTTCGAACACTGAAGCTTTCTTT. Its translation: CAWSVLGTGSNTEAFF.

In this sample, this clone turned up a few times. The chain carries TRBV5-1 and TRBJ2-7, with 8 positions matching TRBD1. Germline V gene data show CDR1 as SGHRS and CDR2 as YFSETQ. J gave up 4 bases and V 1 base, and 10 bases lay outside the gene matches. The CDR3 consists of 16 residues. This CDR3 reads CASSLQGVTGEYEQYF. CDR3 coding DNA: TGCGCCAGCAGCTTGCAGGGGGTGACAGGGGAATACGAGCAGTACTTC.

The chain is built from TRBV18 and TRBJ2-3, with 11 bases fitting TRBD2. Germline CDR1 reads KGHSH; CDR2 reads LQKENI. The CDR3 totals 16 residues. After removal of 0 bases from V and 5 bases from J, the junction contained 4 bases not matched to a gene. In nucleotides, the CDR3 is TGTGCCAGCTCACCACCACTAGCGGGGGTAAAAGATACGCAGTATTTT. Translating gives CASSPPLAGVKDTQYF.

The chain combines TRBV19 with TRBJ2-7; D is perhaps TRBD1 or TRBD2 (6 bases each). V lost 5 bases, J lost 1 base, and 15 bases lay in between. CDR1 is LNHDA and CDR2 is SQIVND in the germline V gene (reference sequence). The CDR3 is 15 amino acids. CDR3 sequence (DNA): TGTGCCAGTAGTTTGGGATGGGGGGCGTCCTACGAGCAGTACTTC. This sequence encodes CASSLGWGASYEQYF.

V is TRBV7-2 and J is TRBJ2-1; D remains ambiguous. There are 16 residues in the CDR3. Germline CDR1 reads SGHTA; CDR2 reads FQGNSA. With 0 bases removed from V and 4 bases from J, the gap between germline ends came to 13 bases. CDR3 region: CASSLAFLTVYNEQFF. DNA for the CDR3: TGTGCCAGCAGCTTAGCGTTCCTAACCGTATACAATGAGCAGTTCTTC. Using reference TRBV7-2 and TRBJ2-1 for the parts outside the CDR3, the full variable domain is GAGVSQSPSNKVTEKGKDVELRCDPISGHTALYWYRQSLGQGLEFLIYFQGNSAPDKSGLPSDRFSAERTGGSVSTLTIQRTQQEDSAVYLCASSLAFLTVYNEQFFGPGTRLTVL.

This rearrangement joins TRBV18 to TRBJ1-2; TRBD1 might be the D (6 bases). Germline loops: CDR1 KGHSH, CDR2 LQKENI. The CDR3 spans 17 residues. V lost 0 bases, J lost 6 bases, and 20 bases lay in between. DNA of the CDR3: TGTGCCAGCTCACCACCGAATCAGCGGGACATTGCTGATGGCTACACCTTC. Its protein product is CASSPPNQRDIADGYTF.

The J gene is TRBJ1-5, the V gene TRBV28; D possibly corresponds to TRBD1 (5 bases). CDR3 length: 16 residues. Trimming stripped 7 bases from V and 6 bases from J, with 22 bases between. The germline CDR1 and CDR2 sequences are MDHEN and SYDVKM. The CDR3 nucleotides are TGTGCCAGCACCCCTAGAGGGGCAGGGAGGGGTCAGCCCCAGCATTTT. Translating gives CASTPRGAGRGQPQHF.

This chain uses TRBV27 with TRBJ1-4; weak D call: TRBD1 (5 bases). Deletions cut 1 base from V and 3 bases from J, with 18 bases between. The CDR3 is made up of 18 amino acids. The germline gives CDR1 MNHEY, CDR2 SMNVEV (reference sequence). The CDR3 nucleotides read TGTGCCAGCAGTTTATACCCTATCCAGGGTAGGGCTAATGAAAAACTGTTTTTT. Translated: CASSLYPIQGRANEKLFF.

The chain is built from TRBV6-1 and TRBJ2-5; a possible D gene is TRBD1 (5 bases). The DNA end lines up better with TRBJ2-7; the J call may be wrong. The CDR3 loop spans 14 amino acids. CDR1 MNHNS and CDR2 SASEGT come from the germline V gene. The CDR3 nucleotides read TGTGCCAGCGTGCTGGGGCTGGTAGGTTACGAGCAGTACTTC. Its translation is CASVLGLVGYEQYF.

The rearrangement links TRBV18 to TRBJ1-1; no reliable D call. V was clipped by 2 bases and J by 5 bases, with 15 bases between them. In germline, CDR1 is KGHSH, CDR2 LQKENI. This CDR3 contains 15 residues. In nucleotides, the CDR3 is TGTGCCAGCTCACCAGACCGAGCTCGAACAACTGAAGCTTTCTTT. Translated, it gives CASSPDRARTTEAFF.

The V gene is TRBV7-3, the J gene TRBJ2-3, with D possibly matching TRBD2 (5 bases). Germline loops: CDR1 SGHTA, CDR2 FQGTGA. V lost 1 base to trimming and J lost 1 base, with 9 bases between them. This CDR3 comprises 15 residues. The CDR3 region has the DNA TGTGCCAGCAGCTTAAGTTCAGCGGGCACAGATACGCAGTATTTT. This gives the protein CASSLSSAGTDTQYF.

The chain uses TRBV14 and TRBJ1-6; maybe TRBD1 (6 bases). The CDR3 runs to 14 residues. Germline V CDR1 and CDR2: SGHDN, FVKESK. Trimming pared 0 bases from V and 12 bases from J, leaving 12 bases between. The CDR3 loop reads CASSQDQGRGPLHF. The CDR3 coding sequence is TGTGCCAGCAGCCAAGATCAGGGCAGGGGACCCCTCCACTTT. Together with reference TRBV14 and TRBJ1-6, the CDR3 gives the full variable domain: EAGVTQFPSHSVIEKGQTVTLRCDPISGHDNLYWYRRVMGKEIKFLLHFVKESKQDESGMPNNRFLAERTGGTYSTLKVQPAELEDSGVYFCASSQDQGRGPLHFGNGTRLTVT.

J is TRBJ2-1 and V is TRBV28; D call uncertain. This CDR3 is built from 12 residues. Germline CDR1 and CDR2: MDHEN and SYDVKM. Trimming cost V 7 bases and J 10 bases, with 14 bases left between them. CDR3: CASTLTKGEQFF. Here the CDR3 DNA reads TGTGCCAGCACCCTAACCAAAGGAGAGCAGTTCTTC.

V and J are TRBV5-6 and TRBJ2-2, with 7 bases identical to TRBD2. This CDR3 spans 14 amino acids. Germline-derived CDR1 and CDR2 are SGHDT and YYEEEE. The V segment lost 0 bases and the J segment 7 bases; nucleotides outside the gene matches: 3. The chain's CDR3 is CASSLGPSGGELFF. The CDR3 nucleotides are TGTGCCAGCAGCTTGGGGCCTAGCGGCGGGGAGCTGTTTTTT.